This is a list of T cell receptor beta chains from one sample in a study of blood T cell repertoires in COVID-19. Sequenced by immunoSEQ multiplex PCR; TCRdb stores in-frame clones only, minus some. Of about 100,000 clones listed, roughly 85% are singletons. What was sequenced was peripheral blood. These receptors all stem from a human donor in a cohort sampled during active COVID-19. CDR3s include the opening cysteine and the closing phenylalanine or tryptophan. The D gene is left open where the match is weak. Expanded clones are given a class, and other clones once, few, many or no size at all.

TRBJ2-1,TRBD2,NA,TRBV19,TGTGCCAGTACCTTAGCGGGGGGATACAATGAGCAGTTCTTC,CASTLAGGYNEQFF
TRBJ1-1,NA,once,TRBV11-2,TGTGCCAGCACTATCAGGGGCCAGAACACTGAAGCTTTCTTT,CASTIRGQNTEAFF
TRBJ2-1,NA,few,TRBV7-8,TGTGCCAGCAGCTTTTCCCACTCCTACAATGAGCAGTTCTTC,CASSFSHSYNEQFF
TRBJ2-7,TRBD1,many,TRBV7-3,TGTGCCAGCAGCTTTACAGGGGGCAAGTCCTACGAGCAGTACTTC,CASSFTGGKSYEQYF
TRBJ1-6,TRBD1,NA,TRBV18,TGTGCCAGCTCACCGGCGACAGGGGTAAAGCCACCCCTCCACTTT,CASSPATGVKPPLHF
TRBJ2-5,NA,NA,TRBV2,TGTGCCAGCACAGCGTGGGAGACCCAGTACTTC,CASTAWETQYF
TRBJ2-2,NA,NA,TRBV18,TGTGCCAGCTCACTCTCCGGTTTTACCACCGGGGAGCTGTTTTTT,CASSLSGFTTGELFF
TRBJ2-1,TRBD2,NA,TRBV7-6,TGTGCCAGCAGCCCTAGCATATTGACTAGCGGGATATACAATGAGCAGTTCTTC,CASSPSILTSGIYNEQFF
TRBJ2-1,TRBD2,NA,TRBV11-2,TGTGCCAGCAGTCCGTGGCGGGGGATGAATGAGCAGTTCTTC,CASSPWRGMNEQFF
TRBJ1-1,NA,NA,TRBV15,TGTGCCACCAGCAGAGGGGGCCTGAACACTGAAGCTTTCTTT,CATSRGGLNTEAFF
TRBJ2-1,NA,NA,TRBV5-8,TGTGCCAGCAGCAGACAGTCCCACAATGAGCAGTTCTTC,CASSRQSHNEQFF
TRBJ1-2,TRBD1,NA,TRBV5-1,TGCGCCAGCAGCTTGGAGGGACAGTCCTATGGCTACACCTTC,CASSLEGQSYGYTF
TRBJ1-2,TRBD1,NA,TRBV28,TGTGCCAGCAGTGCGCCGGGACAGAGGTTCCATGGCTACACCTTC,CASSAPGQRFHGYTF
TRBJ1-5,TRBD1,NA,TRBV6-5,TGTGCCAGCAGATCACAGGGGGAAAGCAATCAGCCCCAGCATTTT,CASRSQGESNQPQHF
TRBJ1-3,NA,NA,TRBV5-6,TGTGCCAGCAGCTTTGGTCGCGGGCACGGAGGAAACACCATATATTTT,CASSFGRGHGGNTIYF
TRBJ2-7,NA,NA,TRBV5-8,TGTGCCAGCAGCGGCGGTGGGTCCTTCTACGAGCAGTACTTC,CASSGGGSFYEQYF
TRBJ1-1,NA,NA,TRBV7-2,TGTGCCAGCAGCTTAGGGGCAGGGCTTATGAACACTGAAGCTTTCTTT,CASSLGAGLMNTEAFF
TRBJ2-1,TRBD2,NA,TRBV9,TGTGCCAGCAGCGTAGCAGGTAGCGGGGGGGCTAATGAGCAGTTCTTC,CASSVAGSGGANEQFF
TRBJ1-5,NA,NA,TRBV10-3,TGTGCCATCAGTGAGAGGGGCGCGGGGAATCAGCCCCAGCATTTT,CAISERGAGNQPQHF
TRBJ2-2,TRBD2,NA,TRBV2,TGTGCCAGCTGGGGGACTATGAACACCGGGGAGCTGTTTTTT,CASWGTMNTGELFF
TRBJ2-1,NA,NA,TRBV10-2,TGCGCCAGCACCACGGCACTAACCTACAATGAGCAGTTCTTC,CASTTALTYNEQFF
TRBJ1-3,TRBD1,NA,TRBV20-1,TGCAGTGCTAGTCCCGAGTGGGACAGGGGAAACACCATATATTTT,CSASPEWDRGNTIYF
TRBJ2-1,TRBD1,few,TRBV18,TGTGCCAGCTCGAGGGACAGCTCCTACAATGAGCAGTTCTTC,CASSRDSSYNEQFF
TRBJ1-4,TRBD1,NA,TRBV7-9,TGTGCCAGCAGCTCCGGACAGGGGGCAGCTAATGAAAAACTGTTTTTT,CASSSGQGAANEKLFF
TRBJ2-7,TRBD1,NA,TRBV24-1,TGTGCCACCAGTGATTCGGGACAGGGGGCCTACGAGCAGTACTTC,CATSDSGQGAYEQYF
TRBJ2-3,NA,NA,TRBV20-1,TGCAGTGCTAGTGGTGGAGGGTTTACAGATACGCAGTATTTT,CSASGGGFTDTQYF
TRBJ2-7,NA,NA,TRBV6-6,TGTGCCAGCAGTTACTCCGTTTCCCGGGCGGGTCGCGAGCAGTACTTC,CASSYSVSRAGREQYF
TRBJ1-2,TRBD1,NA,TRBV11-2,TGTGCCAGCAGGCCGATTAACAGGGGGTTTGGGTATGGCTACACCTTC,CASRPINRGFGYGYTF
TRBJ2-3,TRBD2,NA,TRBV4-2,TGTGCCAGCAGCCAAGGGAATAGCGGGGATACGCAGTATTTT,CASSQGNSGDTQYF
TRBJ2-1,TRBD2,once,TRBV5-1,TGCGCCAGCAGCCCCGAGGGCGGGAGAAGTAATGAGCAGTTCTTC,CASSPEGGRSNEQFF
TRBJ1-2,NA,NA,TRBV11-2,TGTGCCAGCAGCTTAGGACAGAGCAACCCCTTTTATGGCTACACCTTC,CASSLGQSNPFYGYTF
TRBJ1-1,NA,few,TRBV20-1,TGCAGTGCCAGGGAATGGGGTGAAGCTTTCTTT,CSAREWGEAFF
TRBJ2-7,TRBD2,NA,TRBV7-9,TGTGCCAGCAGCTTAATAGGACTAGCGGGAGCCGAGCAGTACTTC,CASSLIGLAGAEQYF
TRBJ2-7,TRBD1,many,TRBV2,TGTGCCACCATCAACAGGGGGCTGAGTTCCTACGAGCAGTACTTC,CATINRGLSSYEQYF
TRBJ2-5,TRBD2,NA,TRBV5-1,TGCGCCAGCAGCTTGGACGCGGCTAGCGGGTACCAAGAGACCCAGTACTTC,CASSLDAASGYQETQYF
TRBJ2-7,TRBD1,NA,TRBV27,TGTGCCAGCAGTTTTAGGTACCGTGGACAGGGGGCTACGTTCGGGTACGAGCAGTACTTC,CASSFRYRGQGATFGYEQYF
TRBJ2-7,NA,NA,TRBV19,TGTGCCCCTCCAGGGGACGCCCCTCCCTACTACGAGCAGTACTTC,CAPPGDAPPYYEQYF
TRBJ2-2,NA,NA,TRBV14,TGTGCCAGCAGCCAACAGAACACCGGGGAGCTGTTTTTT,CASSQQNTGELFF
TRBJ1-5,NA,NA,TRBV6-6,TGTGCCAGCAGTTTTGGAGATCAGCCCCAGCATTTT,CASSFGDQPQHF
TRBJ2-5,NA,once,TRBV5-4,TGTGCCAGCAGCCCAAAAACAGGGAGAGAGACCCAGTACTTC,CASSPKTGRETQYF
TRBJ2-7,TRBD2,NA,TRBV10-3,TGTGCCATCAGTGAGGGCGGGAGGGCCTCCGAGCAGTACTTC,CAISEGGRASEQYF
TRBJ2-7,TRBD2,NA,TRBV28,TGTGCCAGCAAGGGTGCGGGGGGCTACTCCTACGAGCAGTACTTC,CASKGAGGYSYEQYF
TRBJ1-4,NA,NA,TRBV30,TGTGCCTGGAGTACCCTTTCCGGGATCTATAATGAAAAACTGTTTTTT,CAWSTLSGIYNEKLFF
TRBJ2-3,TRBD1,NA,TRBV6-6,TGTGCCAGTACAGGGGTACGGCTAGCTAGCACAGATACGCAGTATTTT,CASTGVRLASTDTQYF
TRBJ1-2,TRBD1,once,TRBV28,TGTGCCAGCAGTCTTACCTCCCTGCAGGGGGTTCGTGGCTACACCTTC,CASSLTSLQGVRGYTF
TRBJ2-5,NA,NA,TRBV3-1/TRBV3-2,TGTGCCAGCAGCCAAGTACGCGGGTACCAAGAGACCCAGTACTTC,CASSQVRGYQETQYF
TRBJ1-1,NA,NA,TRBV30,TGTGCCTGGAGTGACTCGGGGAAGAGGACCACTGAAGCTTTCTTT,CAWSDSGKRTTEAFF
TRBJ2-1,NA,once,TRBV7-2,TGTGCCAGCAGCTTAGGGCGGAACAATGAGCAGTTCTTC,CASSLGRNNEQFF